The 3 T cell receptor beta chains in this list originate from one sample, sequenced in a study of blood T cell repertoires in COVID-19 (TCRdb year 2020). Library creation used the immunoSEQ multiplex PCR assay. TCRdb provides this immuneACCESS table in a form limited to in-frame rearrangements. Some clones are lacking; in checked studies, under half of them reflect an unresolved V gene, and why the rest are absent is not known. Counted in this sample were 100,000 to 150,000 clones; roughly 84% of them appeared once. Together, the top ten hold 1.4% of the sample. What was sequenced was peripheral blood. These receptors were collected from a man aged 60-69 years with acute or convalescent COVID-19.

The CDR3 reads CASSHVLAGGASSYNEQFF. CDR3 nucleotides: TGCGCCAGCAGCCACGTACTAGCGGGGGGGGCCAGCTCCTACAATGAGCAGTTCTTC. This chain connects TRBV4-1 to TRBJ2-1; 13 bases are shared with TRBD2. This CDR3 is built from 19 residues. Per the germline V gene, CDR1 is MGHRA and CDR2 is YSYEKL. V lost 3 bases to trimming and J lost 0 bases; unmatched junction nucleotides: 8.

The chain combines TRBV5-1 with TRBJ1-5; tentatively, D is TRBD1 (6 bases). V was pared by 5 bases and J by 4 bases, with 16 bases between. CDR1 and CDR2 from the germline V gene are SGHRS and YFSETQ. CDR3 length: 15 residues. The CDR3 region is CASSPQGIGNQPQHF. The CDR3 DNA sequence: TGCGCCAGCAGTCCACAGGGTATAGGAAATCAGCCCCAGCATTTT.

This clone came up a few times. The chain has TRBV5-1 and TRBJ2-7; the D gene is possibly TRBD1 (6 bases). This CDR3 has 14 residues. V gave up 2 bases and J gave up 0 bases, with 9 bases separating them. CDR1 is SGHRS, CDR2 YFSETQ, per germline. The CDR3 sequence is CASSFTGSSYEQYF. Written as DNA, the CDR3 is TGCGCCAGCAGCTTTACAGGGTCCTCCTACGAGCAGTACTTC. The whole variable domain, filled in from reference TRBV5-1 and TRBJ2-7, reads KAGVTQTPRYLIKTRGQQVTLSCSPISGHRSVSWYQQTPGQGLQFLFEYFSETQRNKGNFPGRFSGRQFSNSRSEMNVSTLELGDSALYLCASSFTGSSYEQYFGPGTRLTVT.